This TCR beta chain was captured by sequencing in a study of T cells expressing NK-cell markers (dated by TCRdb to the early 2020s). Regarding the research as a whole: TCR beta-chain repertoires were profiled in sorted CD3+CD56+NKG2C+, CD3+CD56+NKG2C- and CD3+CD56-NKG2C+ T-cell subsets from about 8 donors. Among the eight sequenced donors, only one was HCMV-seronegative, while the other seven were HCMV-seropositive. The study sequenced eight donors, all healthy volunteers chosen at random: three men and five women. Illumina HiSeq 2000/2500, MiSeq or NextSeq was used to sequence libraries as 2 x 150 bp reads.

On this clonotype itself: Its antigen target is currently unknown.

The study at large found these results: Those dominant clonotypes were again the most abundant among CD3+CD56-NKG2C+ cells in several donors, at about 28.3-60.1%. Whether the expanded NKG2C-expressing T cell clones were specific for HCMV antigens remained unclear. In over five donors, the dominant CD3+CD56+NKG2C+ clonotypes were among the top 10 CD8+ clonotypes and accounted for roughly 1.0-7.5% of CD8+ T cells.

HCMV-specific IgG was detected in serum with a commercial ELISA kit to determine HCMV serostatus. Peripheral blood mononuclear cells were isolated from blood by Ficoll density gradient centrifugation. The sample was run on an Illumina HiSeq 2000. TCR beta cDNA libraries were made by 5'RACE template switching that added a universal primer site and unique molecular identifiers. Priming for cDNA synthesis came from the TCR beta constant segment, and two successive PCR amplification steps followed. The study's own analysis went as follows. Reads were demultiplexed and grouped by UMI with MIGEC, and clonotypes were assembled and quantified with MiTCR. To exclude erroneous sequences, only TCR cDNA sequences supported by at least two reads were retained. The tcR package was used for downstream repertoire analysis, with clonotypes matched between fractions based on CDR3 nucleotide sequence plus V segment. VDJmatch was used to annotate antigen specificity against VDJdb, with one amino acid substitution in CDR3 allowed. After the reads were reprocessed by TCRdb, one entry was made per CDR3 protein sequence, with no DNA. The V and J calls reflect TCRdb's pipeline rather than the authors' work. The sample's clone listing holds about 260,000 distinct CDR3 sequences. Approximately 0.41% of the sample rests with the top ten.

In the germline V gene (reference sequence), CDR1 corresponds to LNHNV and CDR2 to YYDKDF. There are 16 amino acids in the CDR3, from cysteine to phenylalanine inclusive. No nucleotide data were recorded. The rearrangement combines TRBV15 with TRBJ2-7; TCRdb reports TRBD1, a call that lacks DNA to check it against. The sequence came from a man aged 18 to 29 in good health. Donor details come from another sample of the same person, matched by shared clones. The specimen was blood T cells: a sorted CD56 or NKG2C T cell subset, CD4+ or CD8+ T cells, or bulk PBMC T cells (not recorded which). The CDR3 corresponds to CATSRGTQLSSYEQYF.